The 24 T cell receptor beta chains in this list originate from one sample, sequenced in a study of T cells in Graves' hyperthyroidism and ophthalmopathy. TCR beta CDR3 regions were amplified from RNA transcripts. When the TCR CDR3 underwent first-round RT-PCR, the HTBI primer set was used. TCRdb re-called the multiplex PCR reads through MiXCR, storing one row per CDR3 protein. The sample has fewer than 750,000 distinct CDR3 sequences, about 14% seen once; the top ten hold about 12%. The sample comprised blood. These receptors were obtained from a woman aged 45-65 years with Graves' ophthalmopathy.

This chain links TRBV7-9 with TRBJ2-3; 7 nucleotides agree with TRBD2. Losses at the gene ends were 5 bases for V and 2 bases for J; bases not matched to a gene: 10. Germline CDR1 SEHNR, CDR2 FQNEAQ (reference sequence). The CDR3 spans 16 residues. The CDR3: CASSDGLVGYTDTQYF. DNA for the CDR3: TGTGCCAGCAGCGACGGACTAGTAGGATACACAGATACGCAGTATTTT. The whole variable domain, filled in from reference TRBV7-9 and TRBJ2-3, reads DTGVSQNPRHKITKRGQNVTFRCDPISEHNRLYWYRQTLGQGPEFLTYFQNEAQLEKSRLLSDRFSAERPKGSFSTLEIQRTEQGDSAMYLCASSDGLVGYTDTQYFGPGTRLTVL.

This clonotype was picked up many times. This sequence joins TRBV7-3 and TRBJ2-1; TRBD1 might be the D (5 bases). The CDR3 is made up of 15 amino acids. Trimming pared 0 bases from V and 7 bases from J, leaving 13 bases between. The V gene's germline CDR1 is SGHTA and CDR2 FQGTGA. CDR3 protein: CASSLTLSGFNEQFF. CDR3 in DNA: TGTGCCAGCAGCTTAACCCTGTCAGGGTTTAATGAGCAGTTCTTC. The full variable domain, with the rest looked up from reference TRBV7-3 and TRBJ2-1, is GAGVSQTPSNKVTEKGKYVELRCDPISGHTALYWYRQSLGQGPEFLIYFQGTGAADDSGLPNDRFFAVRPEGSVSTLKIQRTERGDSAVYLCASSLTLSGFNEQFFGPGTRLTVL.

Many counts were recorded for this clonotype. The chain employs TRBV12-3 or TRBV12-4 and TRBJ2-5; D gene uncertain. The germline V and J ends were trimmed by 6 bases and 1 base, with 12 bases remaining between them. The CDR3 sequence is 14 residues long. The CDR3 loop reads CASRSSATQETQYF. For the CDR3, the DNA is TGTGCCAGCAGGTCAAGCGCTACCCAAGAGACCCAGTACTTC.

Many counts were recorded for this clonotype. The CDR3 sequence: CASSPFRQGTNEKLFF. CDR3 DNA: TGTGCCAGCTCACCTTTCCGACAGGGGACTAATGAAAAACTGTTTTTT. V usage is TRBV18 and J usage is TRBJ1-4, with TRBD1 matching 8 bases. Germline V gene lookup returns CDR1 KGHSH and CDR2 LQKENI. With 3 bases clipped from V and 2 bases from J, the junction kept 5 bases outside the gene matches. The CDR3 extends over 16 amino acids.

This clonotype was seen ten or more times. This sequence joins TRBV13 and TRBJ2-5; D may be TRBD1 or TRBD2 (5 bases each). The germline V and J ends were trimmed by 5 bases and 3 bases, with 16 bases remaining between them. This CDR3 comprises 15 residues. Germline assignment: CDR1 PRHDT and CDR2 FYEKMQ (reference sequence). The CDR3: CASSPLRGGKETQYF. For the CDR3, the DNA is TGTGCCAGCAGCCCCCTGAGGGGTGGCAAAGAGACCCAGTACTTC.

Ten or more counts support this clonotype. The chain links TRBV5-4 to TRBJ2-1, with 7 bases identical to TRBD2. The CDR3 totals 15 residues. With V trimmed by 4 bases and J by 7 bases, 11 bases remained unmatched. Germline V CDR1 and CDR2: SGHNT, YYREEE (reference sequence). CDR3 loop: CASSLEAGEWNEQFF. DNA for the CDR3: TGTGCCAGCAGCCTGGAGGCGGGAGAATGGAATGAGCAGTTCTTC.

This clonotype was seen ten or more times. V and J are TRBV5-8 and TRBJ1-2; D ambiguous. The CDR3 has 16 residues. Germline values: CDR1 SGHTS, CDR2 YDEGEE. V lost 0 bases to trimming and J lost 2 bases, with 14 bases between them. CDR3 region: CASSLVGETQNYGYTF. CDR3 coding DNA: TGTGCCAGCAGCTTGGTGGGCGAGACCCAAAACTATGGCTACACCTTC.

The gene calls are TRBV24-1 and TRBJ2-2; tentatively, D is TRBD1 (6 bases). Between the trimmed V and J ends, which lost 3 bases and 9 bases, there was a span of 13 bases. Looked up from germline, CDR1 is KGHDR and CDR2 is SFDVKD. This CDR3 contains 14 residues. CDR3 DNA: TGTGCCACCAGTGATCCAGCAGGGGATCGGGAGCTGTTTTTT. Its translation is CATSDPAGDRELFF.

This clonotype was counted at least ten times. V usage is TRBV29-1 and J usage is TRBJ1-2; tentatively, D is TRBD1 (5 bases). CDR1 and CDR2 (germline): SQVTM, ANQGSEA. There are 13 residues in the CDR3. Trimming left V 5 bases short and J 7 bases short, with 17 bases between. The CDR3 sequence: CSVRGWRGFGYTF. In DNA form, the CDR3 reads TGCAGCGTTAGGGGATGGAGAGGGTTTGGCTACACCTTC.

Details on this clonotype: It may be a read error: a sequence one base away is much more abundant. The chain uses TRBV28 and TRBJ1-1, with D possibly TRBD1 on 5 matching bases. Germline V gene sequence: CDR1 MDHEN, CDR2 SYDVKM. With 2 bases removed from V and 4 bases from J, the gap between germline ends came to 17 bases. CDR3 size: 16 residues. The CDR3 DNA sequence: TGTGCCAGCAGTTTACCGGGACGAAAAAAGAGCACTGAAGCTTTCTTT. It translates to CASSLPGRKKSTEAFF.

The chain links TRBV2 to TRBJ2-1, with TRBD2 matching over 10 bases. Germline CDR1 and CDR2: SNHLY and FYNNEI. The V and J ends lost 6 bases and 0 bases, in that order; junction bases with no gene match: 8. There are 17 residues in the CDR3. CDR3 bases: TGTGCCAGCAGGTTCCTAGCGGGAGTGAGCTCCTACAATGAGCAGTTCTTC. It codes for CASRFLAGVSSYNEQFF.

This clonotype was observed once. The chain joins TRBV2 to TRBJ1-2; 7 nucleotides agree with TRBD1. This CDR3 has 16 residues. V shed 0 bases, J shed 5 bases, and the junction held 9 bases outside the gene matches. Germline CDR1 reads SNHLY; CDR2 reads FYNNEI. CDR3 bases: TGTGCCAGCAGTGAAGCGCCGGGACAGACGGAGTATGGCTACACCTTC. Its protein is CASSEAPGQTEYGYTF.

This clonotype appeared a single time. The chain links TRBV19 to TRBJ2-2; TRBD1 agrees at 9 bases. The CDR3 spans 15 residues. V lost 5 bases and J lost 7; bases outside the gene matches: 8. Germline loops: CDR1 LNHDA, CDR2 SQIVND (reference sequence). For the CDR3, the DNA is TGTGCCAGTAGTGTTATACAGGGGGCTGTCGGGGAGCTGTTTTTT. Protein: CASSVIQGAVGELFF.

The chain has TRBV7-9 and TRBJ1-5; 10 nucleotides match TRBD1. There are 14 residues in the CDR3. Germline V gives CDR1 SEHNR, CDR2 FQNEAQ (reference sequence). The V segment lost 5 bases and the J segment 5 bases; nucleotides outside the gene matches: 3. The DNA for the CDR3 is TGTGCCAGCAGCGCAGGGACAGGGGATCAGCCCCAGCATTTT. Protein sequence: CASSAGTGDQPQHF.

Many counts were recorded for this clonotype. The rearrangement links TRBV6-1 to TRBJ2-1; 10 bases fit TRBD2. This CDR3 is built from 20 residues. Trimming cost V 6 bases and J 2 bases; bases outside gene matches: 19. CDR1 and CDR2 from the germline V gene are MNHNS and SASEGT. The DNA of the CDR3 is TGTGCCAGCAGACGGCGCCCGACTAGCGGGTCAGGGACAACCTACAATGAGCAGTTCTTC. The encoded protein is CASRRRPTSGSGTTYNEQFF.

Remarks on this clonotype: One base away lies a much larger clone, so this may be a sequencing read error. The J gene is TRBJ2-2, the V gene TRBV7-3; D not certain. The germline V gene has CDR1 SGHTA and CDR2 FQGTGA. The CDR3 consists of 14 residues. V lost 5 bases, J lost 0 bases, and 7 bases lay in between. CDR3 amino acids: CASSKSTNTGELFF. CDR3 coding DNA: TGTGCCAGCAGCAAGAGCACGAACACCGGGGAGCTGTTTTTT.

This clonotype appeared many times. V gene TRBV27 combines with J gene TRBJ2-1; TRBD2 agrees at 12 bases. Germline CDR1 is MNHEY and CDR2 is SMNVEV (reference sequence). The CDR3 has 18 residues. V lost 10 bases and J lost 0; bases outside the gene matches: 13. CDR3 nucleotide sequence: TGTGCCACCGCTCCGGGACTAGCGGGCCTAAGCTCCTACAATGAGCAGTTCTTC. Translation gives CATAPGLAGLSSYNEQFF.

This sequence joins TRBV6-1 and TRBJ2-1, with TRBD2 identical over 8 bases. The CDR3 contains 16 residues. Germline lookup yields CDR1 MNHNS and CDR2 SASEGT. The V gene end was trimmed by 5 bases and the J gene end by 4 bases; junction bases not matched to a gene: 10. CDR3 nucleotides: TGTGCCAGCAGTACCCCGGGGGCGGGAGGATACAATGAGCAGTTCTTC. Translated: CASSTPGAGGYNEQFF.

This clonotype was observed a few times. CDR3 DNA: TGTGCCAGCGAGGGCGGCTTAGAAAAACTGTTTTTT. Its translation is CASEGGLEKLFF. The chain is built from TRBV5-8 and TRBJ1-4; D is ambiguous. V lost 7 bases to trimming and J lost 8 bases, with 12 bases between them. Germline CDR1 is SGHTS and CDR2 is YDEGEE. CDR3 length: 12 amino acids.

This chain uses TRBV28 with TRBJ2-7, with D unresolved. Trimming removed 6 bases from V and 2 bases from J, with 17 bases in between. The CDR3 has 15 residues. Germline CDR1 is MDHEN and CDR2 is SYDVKM. CDR3 coding DNA: TGTGCCAGCAGACAAGGACCCCTAGGGCCCTACGAGCAGTACTTC. The encoded protein is CASRQGPLGPYEQYF.

This clonotype was detected ten times or more. This sequence joins TRBV13 and TRBJ2-7; 9 nucleotides align to TRBD2. This CDR3 has 15 amino acids. Germline CDR1 and CDR2: PRHDT and FYEKMQ (reference sequence). The V gene end was trimmed by 5 bases and the J gene end by 0 bases; junction bases not matched to a gene: 5. The CDR3 DNA is TGTGCCAGCAGCCAAGGACTAGCGAACTCCTACGAGCAGTACTTC. It encodes CASSQGLANSYEQYF.

The V call is TRBV28, the J call TRBJ2-5, with TRBD2 identical over 9 bases. Germline CDR1 is MDHEN and CDR2 is SYDVKM. The CDR3 is made up of 15 amino acids. With 6 bases clipped from V and 5 bases from J, the junction kept 10 bases outside the gene matches. In DNA form, the CDR3 reads TGTGCCAGCAGCCCACGCGGGAGGGCTCCCGAGACCCAGTACTTC. It is translated as CASSPRGRAPETQYF.

The rearrangement joins TRBV6-1 to TRBJ2-1, with TRBD2 matching 13 bases. The germline CDR1 and CDR2 sequences are MNHNS and SASEGT. This CDR3 contains 15 residues. The J segment lost 9 bases and the V segment lost 7 bases, leaving 9 bases of the junction unmatched. In DNA, the CDR3 is TGTGCCAGCAAGGTCACTAGCGGGAGGGCAGGTGAGCAGTTCTTC. Amino acid sequence: CASKVTSGRAGEQFF.

The chain has TRBV24-1 and TRBJ2-5; 10 bases align to TRBD1. The germline gives CDR1 KGHDR, CDR2 SFDVKD. V lost 1 base to trimming and J lost 1 base; unmatched junction nucleotides: 2. CDR3 size: 16 residues. CDR3 amino acids: CATSDLGQGVQETQYF. The CDR3 region has the DNA TGTGCCACCAGTGATTTAGGACAGGGGGTCCAAGAGACCCAGTACTTC.